A single sample is the source of the 21 T cell receptor beta chains below, sequenced in a study of CD8 T cells in ankylosing spondylitis. TCRdb called the 5' RACE reads again in MiXCR, with one record for every CDR3 protein. The sample yields about 160,000 distinct CDR3 sequences, roughly 10% seen once. Material: blood, either unsorted or a sorted T cell fraction (not recorded which). The receptors were gathered from a female donor with ankylosing spondylitis or in good health (not recorded which).

Many counts were recorded for this clonotype. This chain joins TRBV12-3 or TRBV12-4 and TRBJ2-3; 9 bases are a match to TRBD1. The junction had 7 bases not matched to a gene; V was cut back by 3 bases and J by 0 bases. The CDR3 extends over 17 amino acids. As DNA, the CDR3 is TGTGCCAGCAGTTTCCCCGGGACAGGGACTAGCACAGATACGCAGTATTTT. Translated, it gives CASSFPGTGTSTDTQYF.

This clonotype was observed a few times. The gene calls are TRBV27 and TRBJ1-5; D call uncertain. With 5 bases removed from V and 4 bases from J, the gap between germline ends came to 15 bases. Germline lookup yields CDR1 MNHEY and CDR2 SMNVEV (reference sequence). The CDR3 loop spans 15 amino acids. This CDR3 reads CASSPLSDLNQPQHF. Written as DNA, the CDR3 is TGTGCCAGCAGTCCCCTCTCAGATCTAAATCAGCCCCAGCATTTT.

This clonotype has a handful of counts. The chain joins TRBV29-1 to TRBJ2-5, with D possibly matching TRBD1 (5 bases). The germline gives CDR1 SQVTM, CDR2 ANQGSEA. V was cut by 7 bases and J by 4 bases, with 13 bases left in between. This CDR3 contains 12 residues. CDR3 coding DNA: TGCAGCGGGCAGGGCCCTAGAGAGACCCAGTACTTC. Translation: CSGQGPRETQYF.

This clonotype showed up just a few times. The chain's CDR3 is CATSDPARGPDTQYF. The CDR3 DNA reads TGTGCCACCAGTGACCCCGCCCGAGGGCCAGATACGCAGTATTTT. The V and J genes are TRBV24-1 and TRBJ2-3; possibly TRBD2 for D (5 bases). Germline V lookup: CDR1 KGHDR, CDR2 SFDVKD. The CDR3 is made up of 15 amino acids. V was pared by 4 bases and J by 4 bases, with 14 bases between.

This clonotype showed up many times. J is TRBJ2-3 and V is TRBV12-3 or TRBV12-4; tentative D call: TRBD1 (7 bases). This CDR3 has 16 amino acids. V was trimmed by 6 bases and J by 0 bases, leaving 16 bases between them. The CDR3 DNA follows: TGTGCCAGCAGCCCCGCGGGACAGACTAGCACAGATACGCAGTATTTT. It is translated as CASSPAGQTSTDTQYF.

V usage is TRBV15 and J usage is TRBJ2-4; D is ambiguous. The CDR3 extends over 17 amino acids. Germline assignment: CDR1 LNHNV and CDR2 YYDKDF (reference sequence). The V end was cut by 3 bases, the J end by 4 bases, with 19 bases between. DNA of the CDR3: TGTGCCACCAGCAGTACAATCGCAGGCGGATGGAAAAACATTCAGTACTTC. It is translated as CATSSTIAGGWKNIQYF.

There are many counts of this clonotype. This chain uses TRBV4-3 with TRBJ1-2, with a tentative D call TRBD1 (6 bases). Germline V CDR1 and CDR2: LGHNA, YSLEER. V was clipped by 0 bases and J by 6 bases, with 17 bases between them. This CDR3 comprises 16 residues. CDR3 DNA sequence: TGCGCCAGCAGCCAAGATCTTGGGGGGGCTCCCGATGGCTACACCTTC. This encodes CASSQDLGGAPDGYTF.

This clonotype was seen more than once but under ten times. The V and J genes are TRBV10-3 and TRBJ2-7; D unresolved. The length of the CDR3 is 14 residues. Germline V gene data show CDR1 as ENHRY and CDR2 as SYGVKD. Trimming stripped 4 bases from V and 3 bases from J, with 13 bases between. In DNA, the CDR3 is TGTGCCATCAGTGTGGGCAGTATCGGCTACGAGCAGTACTTC. Protein: CAISVGSIGYEQYF.

This clonotype was seen ten or more times. The chain recombines TRBV3-1 with TRBJ1-2, with 9 bases lining up with TRBD1. This CDR3 comprises 12 residues. J was trimmed by 6 bases and V by 6 bases; bases with no gene match: 2. Germline V gene lookup returns CDR1 LGHDT and CDR2 YNNKEL (reference sequence). CDR3 loop: CASSWTGDGYTF. The CDR3 region has the DNA TGTGCCAGCAGTTGGACAGGGGATGGCTACACCTTC.

The table lists this clonotype with many counts. The rearrangement links TRBV4-3 to TRBJ1-1, with D uncertain. Trimming cost V 1 base and J 5 bases, with 14 bases left between them. This CDR3 has 15 amino acids. CDR1 LGHNA and CDR2 YSLEER come from the germline V gene. The DNA of the CDR3 is TGCGCCAGCAGCCAAGTTTTTCGGAGAAGGACTGAAGCTTTCTTT. The encoded protein is CASSQVFRRRTEAFF.

The chain combines TRBV7-9 with TRBJ2-1; D is unresolved. V gave up 7 bases and J gave up 6 bases, with 16 bases separating them. Germline V CDR1 and CDR2: SEHNR, FQNEAQ (reference sequence). CDR3 length: 14 residues. CDR3 sequence reads: CASTRPPPANEQFF. CDR3 DNA: TGTGCCAGCACCCGACCCCCTCCGGCCAATGAGCAGTTCTTC.

This clonotype has a handful of counts. The chain joins TRBV5-6 to TRBJ1-2; D not resolved. This CDR3 has 16 amino acids. V shed 2 bases and J shed 2 bases, with 16 bases lying between them. Germline V lookup: CDR1 SGHDT, CDR2 YYEEEE. Here the CDR3 DNA reads TGTGCCAGCAGCTTAGGAGGAGAAACCCCCAACTATGGCTACACCTTC. This codes for CASSLGGETPNYGYTF. Full variable domain (missing parts from reference TRBV5-6 and TRBJ1-2): DAGVTQSPTHLIKTRGQQVTLRCSPKSGHDTVSWYQQALGQGPQFIFQYYEEEERQRGNFPDRFSGHQFPNYSSELNVNALLLGDSALYLCASSLGGETPNYGYTFGSGTRLTVV.

The V and J genes are TRBV15 and TRBJ2-1, with D possibly being TRBD2 (5 bases). The ends were cut back, 3 bases at V and 5 bases at J, with 11 bases in the middle. Looked up from germline, CDR1 is LNHNV and CDR2 is YYDKDF (reference sequence). This CDR3 region has 14 residues. The CDR3 loop is CATSRRAGNNEQFF. In DNA form, the CDR3 reads TGTGCCACCAGCAGGCGCGCGGGCAACAATGAGCAGTTCTTC.

Ten or more counts support this clonotype. The rearrangement uses TRBV5-1 and TRBJ2-5, with D possibly TRBD1 on 6 matching bases. Germline CDR1 reads SGHRS; CDR2 reads YFSETQ. V dropped 0 bases and J dropped 4 bases, with 13 bases sitting between them. The CDR3 spans 15 residues. CDR3 loop: CASSLGTARGETQYF. CDR3 DNA sequence: TGCGCCAGCAGCTTGGGGACAGCACGGGGAGAGACCCAGTACTTC. Complete variable domain (other parts from reference TRBV5-1 and TRBJ2-5): KAGVTQTPRYLIKTRGQQVTLSCSPISGHRSVSWYQQTPGQGLQFLFEYFSETQRNKGNFPGRFSGRQFSNSRSEMNVSTLELGDSALYLCASSLGTARGETQYFGPGTRLLVL.

This clonotype occurred many times. The CDR3 spells CASSHLSTGVVAGYTF. In nucleotides, the CDR3 is TGCGCCAGCAGCCACTTGAGCACAGGGGTAGTCGCTGGCTACACCTTC. The chain couples TRBV4-3 to TRBJ1-2, with TRBD1 identical over 7 bases. The CDR3 sequence is 16 residues long. Germline V gene sequence: CDR1 LGHNA, CDR2 YSLEER. J gave up 7 bases and V 3 bases, and 14 bases lay outside the gene matches.

This chain joins TRBV11-2 and TRBJ1-2; 9 bases are shared with TRBD1. This CDR3 comprises 19 residues. The V gene's germline CDR1 is SGHAT and CDR2 FQNNGV. Trimming took 4 bases from V and 3 from J; bases not matched to a gene: 18. The CDR3 nucleotides are TGTGCCAGCAGCTCGTATGTGGGACAGGGCGTTCATGGATACTATGGCTACACCTTC. Translating it yields CASSSYVGQGVHGYYGYTF.

This clonotype came up a few times. The V and J genes are TRBV6-2 or TRBV6-3 and TRBJ2-6, with D hard to call. In germline, CDR1 is MNHEY, CDR2 SVGEGT. V was trimmed by 6 bases and J by 2 bases, leaving 11 bases between them. This CDR3 contains 15 residues. DNA of the CDR3: TGTGCCAGCAGCCCCGTGGATGCTGGGGCCAACGTCCTGACTTTC. Translating gives CASSPVDAGANVLTF.

The V gene is TRBV20-1, the J gene TRBJ2-7, with a tentative D call TRBD2 (5 bases). This CDR3 has 14 amino acids. CDR1 and CDR2 (germline): DFQATT, SNEGSKA (reference sequence). V was trimmed by 3 bases and J by 3 bases, leaving 15 bases between them. The DNA of the CDR3 is TGCAGTGCTAGGGGAGACTCCTCAAACTACGAGCAGTACTTC. Amino acids: CSARGDSSNYEQYF.

This clonotype was counted ten times or more. V usage is TRBV11-2 and J usage is TRBJ2-7, with D uncertain. V was cut by 1 base and J by 3 bases, with 10 bases left in between. The CDR3 totals 14 residues. Germline V gives CDR1 SGHAT, CDR2 FQNNGV. The CDR3 DNA follows: TGTGCCAGCAGCTTAGGGTCTGGGGACTACGAGCAGTACTTC. Translating gives CASSLGSGDYEQYF.

The J gene is TRBJ1-1, the V gene TRBV6-6; tentatively, D is TRBD1 (6 bases). CDR3 length: 13 amino acids. Trimming stripped 2 bases from V and 8 bases from J, with 12 bases between. Germline CDR1 and CDR2: MNHNY and SVGAGI (reference sequence). The CDR3 DNA reads as TGTGCCAGCAGTTACGGGGGCAGAGCAGAAGCTTTCTTT. Amino acid sequence: CASSYGGRAEAFF.

This chain connects TRBV4-3 to TRBJ2-2; TRBD2 matches at 8 bases. Trimming at V came to 0 bases and at J to 5 bases, leaving 11 bases not matched to a gene. The CDR3 has 18 residues. The germline V gene encodes CDR1 LGHNA and CDR2 YSLEER. CDR3: CASSQEGGGGRWTGELFF. The CDR3 nucleotides read TGCGCCAGCAGCCAAGAGGGAGGCGGGGGGAGATGGACCGGGGAGCTGTTTTTT.